The 25 T cell receptor beta chains presented below share a single source sample, sequenced in a study of CD8+CD57+ T cells in acquired aplastic anemia. TCR beta VDJ and CDR3 profiling used genomic DNA as template. TCRdb processed the reads anew with MiXCR; each CDR3 protein has one entry. Seen here are around 180,000 distinct CDR3 sequences, under 75% observed once, and the top ten hold about 48%. The specimen sequenced was sorted CD4+, CD8+, or CD8+CD57+ T cells (not recorded which) from PBMCs. The source is a human donor in good health.

The V and J genes are TRBV9 and TRBJ1-2; no definite D call. This CDR3 contains 16 residues. Trimming took 0 bases from V and 1 from J, leaving 13 bases between them. Germline CDR1 reads SGDLS; CDR2 reads YYNGEE. Here the CDR3 DNA reads TGTGCCAGCAGCGTAGGAGAAACTAAATATAACTATGGCTACACCTTC. Its protein product is CASSVGETKYNYGYTF.

This clonotype has just one count. This may arise from a read error, as a much more abundant clone is one base away. The chain links TRBV5-8 to TRBJ2-1; 8 bases fit TRBD1. Germline V gives CDR1 SGHTS, CDR2 YDEGEE. This CDR3 is built from 13 residues. Germline trimming cut 5 bases from V and 9 bases from J; bases unmatched to any gene: 7. The CDR3 coding sequence is TGTGCCAGCAGGCCACAGGGGGTCAGTGAGCAGTTCTTC. It translates to CASRPQGVSEQFF.

The J gene is TRBJ1-5, the V gene TRBV19; 10 bases align to TRBD1. CDR1 and CDR2 (germline): LNHDA, SQIVND (reference sequence). The J segment lost 6 bases and the V segment lost 10 bases, leaving 12 bases of the junction unmatched. The CDR3 length is 15 residues. The CDR3 spells CATSLGQGTGQPQHF. The CDR3, as DNA: TGTGCCACCTCCCTGGGACAGGGGACGGGTCAGCCCCAGCATTTT.

V usage is TRBV2 and J usage is TRBJ2-3; 7 bases align to TRBD1. This CDR3 region has 14 residues. V lost 4 bases, J lost 2 bases, and 3 bases stayed unmatched. Per germline, CDR1 SNHLY and CDR2 FYNNEI. The chain's CDR3 is CASSGQGPTDTQYF. The CDR3 nucleotides are TGTGCCAGCAGTGGACAGGGTCCCACAGATACGCAGTATTTT. Full variable domain (rest looked up from reference TRBV2 and TRBJ2-3): EPEVTQTPSHQVTQMGQEVILRCVPISNHLYFYWYRQILGQKVEFLVSFYNNEISEKSEIFDDQFSVERPDGSNFTLKIRSTKLEDSAMYFCASSGQGPTDTQYFGPGTRLTVL.

The CDR3 region has the DNA TGTGCCATCAGCCCCTCAAGGGACTATGGCTACACCTTC. This encodes CAISPSRDYGYTF. The rearrangement uses TRBV10-3 and TRBJ1-2; no definite D call. Looked up from germline, CDR1 is ENHRY and CDR2 is SYGVKD. The ends were cut back, 6 bases at V and 3 bases at J, with 11 bases in the middle. The CDR3 consists of 13 residues.

Turning to this clonotype: The germline gene is not matched at one end of the junction; a read error may be the cause. The J gene is TRBJ2-7, the V gene TRBV7-2; the D is unclear. There are 16 residues in the CDR3. The germline V gene has CDR1 SGHTA and CDR2 FQGNSA. CDR3 DNA: TGTGCCAGCAGCTTATCCCGGCGCCAGAAATCCTACGAGCAGCACTTC. Protein: CASSLSRRQKSYEQHF.

This clonotype was seen a handful of times. This rearrangement joins TRBV7-2 to TRBJ2-7; D unclear. Trimming left V 3 bases short and J 5 bases short, with 11 bases between. The CDR3 is made up of 13 amino acids. Germline CDR1 is SGHTA and CDR2 is FQGNSA. The CDR3 loop reads CASSLPYLNEQYF. CDR3 sequence (DNA): TGTGCCAGCAGCTTGCCGTATCTGAACGAGCAGTACTTC.

Worth noting for this clonotype: This CDR3 is missing its conserved last phenylalanine or tryptophan, likely due to a read error. In DNA, the CDR3 is TGCGCCAGCAGAGATGGGGACTTGGGTTACAATGAGCAGTTCTCC. Amino acids: CASRDGDLGYNEQFS. This sequence joins TRBV10-2 and TRBJ2-1, with D maybe TRBD2 (6 bases). This CDR3 is 15 amino acids long. V shed 6 bases and J shed 4 bases, with 16 bases lying between them. CDR1 is WSHSY and CDR2 is SAAADI in the germline V gene.

The genes are TRBV5-1 and TRBJ1-3, with 7 bases identical to TRBD1. CDR1 is SGHRS and CDR2 is YFSETQ in the germline V gene. The CDR3 runs to 14 residues. With V trimmed by 4 bases and J by 4 bases, 5 bases remained unmatched. CDR3 nucleotides: TGCGCCAGCAGCCAAGACAGGGCAGGAAACACCATATATTTT. Translating it yields CASSQDRAGNTIYF.

The chain is built from TRBV9 and TRBJ2-1, with D possibly being TRBD2 (5 bases). Between the trimmed V and J ends, which lost 0 bases and 4 bases, there was a span of 14 bases. The CDR3 contains 16 residues. Per germline, CDR1 SGDLS and CDR2 YYNGEE. The CDR3 DNA reads as TGTGCCAGCAGCGTAGAATCTTTGGACTCTTACAATGAGCAGTTCTTC. This translates into CASSVESLDSYNEQFF.

This clonotype has ten or more counts. The genes are TRBV2 and TRBJ2-1; 8 bases match TRBD2. CDR1 and CDR2 (germline): SNHLY, FYNNEI. The CDR3 has 13 amino acids. With V trimmed by 3 bases and J by 9 bases, 4 bases remained unmatched. The CDR3 sequence is CASSDGTSGEQFF. The CDR3 nucleotides read TGTGCCAGCAGTGATGGGACTAGTGGTGAGCAGTTCTTC.

This clonotype was detected ten times or more. The rearrangement links TRBV28 to TRBJ1-1; D is uncertain. V was pared by 7 bases and J by 1 base, with 10 bases between. CDR3 length: 13 amino acids. CDR1 MDHEN and CDR2 SYDVKM come from the germline V gene. CDR3 coding DNA: TGTGCCAGCACCCTCGACTGGAACACTGAAGCTTTCTTT. It is translated as CASTLDWNTEAFF.

In this sample, this clonotype turned up a few times. The chain has TRBV20-1 and TRBJ2-3; the match to TRBD1 covers 12 bases. J lost 4 bases, V lost 5 bases, and 4 bases had no gene match. The CDR3 runs 14 residues. Germline CDR1 is DFQATT and CDR2 is SNEGSKA (reference sequence). This CDR3 reads CSARGTGGADTQYF. The CDR3 nucleotides are TGCAGTGCTCGAGGGACAGGGGGCGCAGATACGCAGTATTTT.

V is TRBV5-1 and J is TRBJ1-5; 7 positions agree with TRBD1. The ends lost 0 bases at V and 7 bases at J; junction bases unmatched: 4. The CDR3 spans 14 residues. Germline V gene data show CDR1 as SGHRS and CDR2 as YFSETQ. The CDR3 sequence: CASSLEGGGQPQHF. The CDR3 bases are TGCGCCAGCAGCTTGGAAGGGGGCGGGCAGCCCCAGCATTTT.

V is TRBV7-2 and J is TRBJ2-1, with D hard to call. V dropped 10 bases and J dropped 8 bases, with 18 bases sitting between them. The germline gives CDR1 SGHTA, CDR2 FQGNSA. CDR3 size: 13 residues. The CDR3 region is CATRLHEIDEQFF. The CDR3 bases are TGTGCCACTAGACTCCACGAAATCGATGAGCAGTTCTTC.

The rearrangement uses TRBV10-3 and TRBJ2-1; D gene ambiguous. Germline lookup yields CDR1 ENHRY and CDR2 SYGVKD. The CDR3 covers 14 residues. V lost 10 bases and J lost 8, with 21 bases in between. The CDR3 nucleotides read TGTGCCAGCAAAGGACCCTTGACTGTGGATGAGCAGTTCTTC. This codes for CASKGPLTVDEQFF.

The V gene is TRBV10-1, the J gene TRBJ2-1; TRBD1 or TRBD2 may be the D gene (7 bases each). The CDR3 is 14 amino acids. Between the trimmed V and J ends, which lost 6 bases and 8 bases, there was a span of 17 bases. CDR1 and CDR2 (germline): WNHNN, SYGVQD (reference sequence). The CDR3 nucleotides read TGCGCCAGCAGGGCCAGGGGGGGGGCTCATGAGCAGTTCTTC. This codes for CASRARGGAHEQFF.

In its sample, this clonotype was seen many times. V gene TRBV6-1 combines with J gene TRBJ2-1, with D perhaps TRBD1 or TRBD2 (5 bases each). Trimming took off 5 bases at V and 2 bases at J, with 13 bases between the two ends. Per the germline V gene, CDR1 is MNHNS and CDR2 is SASEGT. This CDR3 region has 15 residues. The CDR3 region has the DNA TGTGCCAGCAGTAAAGGGACGACGGCCTACAATGAGCAGTTCTTC. Its translation is CASSKGTTAYNEQFF.

The CDR3 region is CASSLEGQGGRKLFF. CDR3 sequence (DNA): TGTGCCAGCAGCTTAGAGGGCCAGGGGGGTCGAAAACTGTTTTTT. This sequence joins TRBV7-2 and TRBJ1-4; 7 bases agree with TRBD1. V dropped 1 base and J dropped 10; count of bases not matched to a gene: 9. The CDR3 loop spans 15 amino acids. Germline V gene sequence: CDR1 SGHTA, CDR2 FQGNSA.

As regards this clonotype: The conserved phenylalanine or tryptophan is not found at the CDR3 terminus, so this likely reflects a read error. The DNA is omitted, as the CDR3 cannot be located on it reliably, and the CDR3 follows TCRdb's listing. V usage is TRBV20-1 and J usage is TRBJ2-5. Ends included, the CDR3 has 9 residues. Germline CDR1 DFQATT, CDR2 SNEGSKA (reference sequence). This chain's CDR3 is CSARDRGAT.

The table lists this clonotype with many counts. The V and J genes are TRBV10-3 and TRBJ2-3; 7 positions match TRBD1. Trimming took 3 bases from V and 5 from J; bases not matched to a gene: 20. CDR3 length equals 19 residues. Germline values: CDR1 ENHRY, CDR2 SYGVKD. DNA of the CDR3: TGTGCCATCAGTGACTCTCGACTGAAGACAGGGACGGGGAAAGATACGCAGTATTTT. This gives the protein CAISDSRLKTGTGKDTQYF.

The CDR3 bases are TGTGCCAGTAGATTGGGGGACACTGAAGCTTTCTTT. It codes for CASRLGDTEAFF. This chain links TRBV19 with TRBJ1-1, with D possibly being TRBD1 (5 bases). Germline V lookup: CDR1 LNHDA, CDR2 SQIVND (reference sequence). V was pared by 6 bases and J by 3 bases, with 8 bases between. The CDR3 extends over 12 amino acids.

This chain links TRBV25-1 with TRBJ1-6; D remains ambiguous. Per germline, CDR1 MGHDK and CDR2 SYGVNS. CDR3 size: 13 residues. The ends were cut back, 4 bases at V and 5 bases at J, with 6 bases in the middle. The CDR3 reads CASSVRDNSPLHF. For the CDR3, the DNA is TGTGCCAGCAGTGTGCGAGATAATTCACCCCTCCACTTT.

The rearrangement joins TRBV11-2 to TRBJ2-3; D remains unclear. V was pared by 2 bases and J by 9 bases, with 18 bases between. CDR3 length equals 15 residues. Germline CDR1 is SGHAT and CDR2 is FQNNGV. DNA for the CDR3: TGTGCCAGCAGCTTACCGGCCGCAGCGCCCCTGACGCAGTATTTT. The encoded protein is CASSLPAAAPLTQYF.

The gene calls are TRBV15 and TRBJ2-1; maybe TRBD2 (5 bases). The V gene's germline CDR1 is LNHNV and CDR2 YYDKDF (reference sequence). The CDR3 is 17 amino acids. Trimming removed 3 bases from V and 4 bases from J, with 19 bases in between. CDR3 sequence reads: CATSSQGRHLLYNEQFF. The CDR3 nucleotides read TGTGCCACCAGCAGCCAAGGGAGACACCTCCTATACAATGAGCAGTTCTTC.